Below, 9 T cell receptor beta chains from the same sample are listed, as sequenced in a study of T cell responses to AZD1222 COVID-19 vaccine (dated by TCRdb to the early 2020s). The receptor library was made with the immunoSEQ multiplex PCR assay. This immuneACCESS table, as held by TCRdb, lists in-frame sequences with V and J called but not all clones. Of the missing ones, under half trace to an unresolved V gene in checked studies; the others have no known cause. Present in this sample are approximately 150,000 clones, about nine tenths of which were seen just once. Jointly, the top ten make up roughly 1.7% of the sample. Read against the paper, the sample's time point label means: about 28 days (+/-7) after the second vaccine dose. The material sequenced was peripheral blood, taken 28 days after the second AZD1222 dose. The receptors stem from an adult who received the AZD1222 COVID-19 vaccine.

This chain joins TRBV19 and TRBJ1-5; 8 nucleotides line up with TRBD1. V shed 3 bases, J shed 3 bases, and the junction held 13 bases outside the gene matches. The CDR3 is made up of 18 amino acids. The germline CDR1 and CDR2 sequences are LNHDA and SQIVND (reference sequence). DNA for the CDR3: TGTGCCAGTAGTATGGGATACGGACAGGGCAAGGACAATCAGCCCCAGCATTTT. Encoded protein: CASSMGYGQGKDNQPQHF.

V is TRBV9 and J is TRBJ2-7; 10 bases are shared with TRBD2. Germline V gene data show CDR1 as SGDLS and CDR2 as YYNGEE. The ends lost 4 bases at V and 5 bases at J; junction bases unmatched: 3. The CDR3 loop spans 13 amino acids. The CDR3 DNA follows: TGTGCCAGCAGCCCTCTAGCGGGAGACGAGCAGTACTTC. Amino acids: CASSPLAGDEQYF.

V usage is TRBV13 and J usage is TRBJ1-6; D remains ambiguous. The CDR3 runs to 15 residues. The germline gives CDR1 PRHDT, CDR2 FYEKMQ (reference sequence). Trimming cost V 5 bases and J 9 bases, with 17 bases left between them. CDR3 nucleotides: TGTGCCAGCAGCCCCGGCCCGGGCCTCGGTTCACCCCTCCACTTT. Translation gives CASSPGPGLGSPLHF.

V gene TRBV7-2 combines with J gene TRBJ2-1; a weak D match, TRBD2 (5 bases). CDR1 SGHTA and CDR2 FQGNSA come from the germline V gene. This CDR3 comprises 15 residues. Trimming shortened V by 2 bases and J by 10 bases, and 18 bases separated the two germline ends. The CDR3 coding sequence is TGTGCCAGCAGCTTACGCCGCAGCGGACTTCAGGAGCAGTTCTTC. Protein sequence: CASSLRRSGLQEQFF. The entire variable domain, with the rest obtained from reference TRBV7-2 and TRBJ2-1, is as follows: GAGVSQSPSNKVTEKGKDVELRCDPISGHTALYWYRQSLGQGLEFLIYFQGNSAPDKSGLPSDRFSAERTGGSVSTLTIQRTQQEDSAVYLCASSLRRSGLQEQFFGPGTRLTVL.

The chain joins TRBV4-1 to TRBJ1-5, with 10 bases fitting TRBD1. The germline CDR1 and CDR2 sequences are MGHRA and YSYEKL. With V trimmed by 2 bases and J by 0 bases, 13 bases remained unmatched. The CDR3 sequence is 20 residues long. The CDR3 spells CASSQRFNPGQGSSNQPQHF. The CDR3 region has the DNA TGCGCCAGCAGCCAAAGGTTTAATCCGGGACAGGGGTCTAGCAATCAGCCCCAGCATTTT.

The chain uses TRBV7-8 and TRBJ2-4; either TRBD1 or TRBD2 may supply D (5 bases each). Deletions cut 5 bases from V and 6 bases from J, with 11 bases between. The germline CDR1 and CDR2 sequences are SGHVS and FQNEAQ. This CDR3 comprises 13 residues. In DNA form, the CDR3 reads TGTGCCAGCAGCCGGGGCGACGGAAACATTCAGTACTTC. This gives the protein CASSRGDGNIQYF.

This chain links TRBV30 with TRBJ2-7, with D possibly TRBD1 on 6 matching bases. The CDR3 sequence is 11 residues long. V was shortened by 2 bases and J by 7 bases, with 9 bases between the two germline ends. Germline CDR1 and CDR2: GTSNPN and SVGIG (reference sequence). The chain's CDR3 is CAWSHRAEQYF. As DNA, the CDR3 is TGTGCCTGGAGTCACAGGGCAGAGCAGTACTTC.

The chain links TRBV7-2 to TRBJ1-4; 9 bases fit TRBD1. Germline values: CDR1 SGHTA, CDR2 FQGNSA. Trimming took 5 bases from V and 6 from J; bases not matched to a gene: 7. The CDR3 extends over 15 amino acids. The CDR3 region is CASSPTGGTDEKLFF. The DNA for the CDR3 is TGTGCCAGCAGCCCGACAGGGGGTACTGATGAAAAACTGTTTTTT.

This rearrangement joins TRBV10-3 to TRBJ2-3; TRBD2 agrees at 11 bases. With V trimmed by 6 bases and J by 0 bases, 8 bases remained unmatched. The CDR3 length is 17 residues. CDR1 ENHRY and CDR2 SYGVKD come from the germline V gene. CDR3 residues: CAISLAGGSPSTDTQYF. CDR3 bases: TGTGCCATCAGCCTAGCGGGAGGTTCCCCTAGCACAGATACGCAGTATTTT.